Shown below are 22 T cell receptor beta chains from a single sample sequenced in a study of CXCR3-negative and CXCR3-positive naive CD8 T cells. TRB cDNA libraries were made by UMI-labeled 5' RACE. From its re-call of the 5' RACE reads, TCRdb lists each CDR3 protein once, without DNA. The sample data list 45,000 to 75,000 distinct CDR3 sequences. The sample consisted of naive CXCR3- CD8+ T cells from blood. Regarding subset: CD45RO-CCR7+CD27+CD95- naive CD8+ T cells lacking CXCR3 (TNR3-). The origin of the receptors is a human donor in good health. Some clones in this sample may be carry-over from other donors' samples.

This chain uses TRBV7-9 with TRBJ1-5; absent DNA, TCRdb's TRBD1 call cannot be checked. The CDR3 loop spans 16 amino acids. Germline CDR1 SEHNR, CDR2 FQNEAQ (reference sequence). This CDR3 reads CASSLIDGGISQPQHF.

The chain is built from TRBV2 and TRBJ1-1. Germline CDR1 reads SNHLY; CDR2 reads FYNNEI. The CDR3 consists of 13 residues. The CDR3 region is CASDTELNTEAFF. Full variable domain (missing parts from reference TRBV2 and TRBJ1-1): EPEVTQTPSHQVTQMGQEVILRCVPISNHLYFYWYRQILGQKVEFLVSFYNNEISEKSEIFDDQFSVERPDGSNFTLKIRSTKLEDSAMYFCASDTELNTEAFFGQGTRLTVV.

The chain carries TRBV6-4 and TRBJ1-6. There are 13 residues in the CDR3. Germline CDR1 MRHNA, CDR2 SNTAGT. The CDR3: CASSKDSYSPLHF.

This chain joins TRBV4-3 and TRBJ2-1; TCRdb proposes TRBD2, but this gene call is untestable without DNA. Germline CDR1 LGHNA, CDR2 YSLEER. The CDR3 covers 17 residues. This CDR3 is CASSQTTSWGTYNEQFF.

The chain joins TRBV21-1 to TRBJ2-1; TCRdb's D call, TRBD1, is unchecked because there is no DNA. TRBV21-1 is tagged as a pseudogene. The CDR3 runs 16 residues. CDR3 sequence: CASSKRCRGPAFEQFF.

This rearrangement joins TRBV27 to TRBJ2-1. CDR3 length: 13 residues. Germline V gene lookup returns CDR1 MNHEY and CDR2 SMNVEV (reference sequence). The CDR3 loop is CASSPASYNEQFF.

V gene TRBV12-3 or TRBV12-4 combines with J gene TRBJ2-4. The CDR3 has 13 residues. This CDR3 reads CASNFRAKNIQYF.

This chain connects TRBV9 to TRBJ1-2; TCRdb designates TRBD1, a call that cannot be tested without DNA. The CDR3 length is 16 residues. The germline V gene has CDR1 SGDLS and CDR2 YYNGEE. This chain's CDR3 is CASSGPPGPQKGGYTF. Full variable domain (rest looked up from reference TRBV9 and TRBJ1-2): DSGVTQTPKHLITATGQRVTLRCSPRSGDLSVYWYQQSLDQGLQFLIQYYNGEERAKGNILERFSAQQFPDLHSELNLSSLELGDSALYFCASSGPPGPQKGGYTFGSGTRLTVV.

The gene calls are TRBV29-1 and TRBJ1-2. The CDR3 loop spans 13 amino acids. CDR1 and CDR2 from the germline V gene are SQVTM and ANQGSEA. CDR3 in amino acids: CSAEEGITYGYTF.

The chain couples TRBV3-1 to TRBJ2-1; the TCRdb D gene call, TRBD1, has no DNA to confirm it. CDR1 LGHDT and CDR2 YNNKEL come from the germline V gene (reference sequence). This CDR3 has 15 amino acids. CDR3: CASGDSGTGNNEQFF.

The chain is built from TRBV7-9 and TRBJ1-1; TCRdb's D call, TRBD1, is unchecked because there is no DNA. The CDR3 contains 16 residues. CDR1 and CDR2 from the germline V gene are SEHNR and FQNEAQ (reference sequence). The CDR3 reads CASSLAPGAMNTEAFF.

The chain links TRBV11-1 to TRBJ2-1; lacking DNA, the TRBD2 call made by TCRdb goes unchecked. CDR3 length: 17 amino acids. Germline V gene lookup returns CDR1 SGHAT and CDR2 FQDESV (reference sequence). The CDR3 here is CASSGGTSGTNYNEQFF.

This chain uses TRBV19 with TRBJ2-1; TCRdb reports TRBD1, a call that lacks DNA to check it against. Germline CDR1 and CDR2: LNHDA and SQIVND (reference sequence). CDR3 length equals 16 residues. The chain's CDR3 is CASSIGGTPAYNEQFF.

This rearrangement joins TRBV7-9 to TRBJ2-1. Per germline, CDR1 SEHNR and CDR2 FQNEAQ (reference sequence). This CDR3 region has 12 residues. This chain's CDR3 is CASSLHEQEQFF. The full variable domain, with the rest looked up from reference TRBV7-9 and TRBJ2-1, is DTGVSQNPRHKITKRGQNVTFRCDPISEHNRLYWYRQTLGQGPEFLTYFQNEAQLEKSRLLSDRFSAERPKGSFSTLEIQRTEQGDSAMYLCASSLHEQEQFFGPGTRLTVL.

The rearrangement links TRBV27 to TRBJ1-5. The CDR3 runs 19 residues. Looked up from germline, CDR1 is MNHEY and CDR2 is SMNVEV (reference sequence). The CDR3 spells CASSAAPQGRAYGNQPQHF.

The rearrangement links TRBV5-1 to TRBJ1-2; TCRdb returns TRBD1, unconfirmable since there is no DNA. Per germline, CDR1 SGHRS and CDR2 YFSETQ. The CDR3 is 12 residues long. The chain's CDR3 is CASGGSGNGYTF.

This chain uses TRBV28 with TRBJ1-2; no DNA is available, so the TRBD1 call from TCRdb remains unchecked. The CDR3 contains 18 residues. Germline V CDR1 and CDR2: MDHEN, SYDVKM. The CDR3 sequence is CASTSWGTGALSNYGYTF.

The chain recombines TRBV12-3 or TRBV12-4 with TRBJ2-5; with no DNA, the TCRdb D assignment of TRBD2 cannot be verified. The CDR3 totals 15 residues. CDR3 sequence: CASSSGLATQETQYF.

CDR3 residues: CASSLRGATEAFF. The gene calls are TRBV7-6 and TRBJ1-1; TCRdb picks TRBD1, but there is no DNA to check that call. The CDR3 runs 13 residues. CDR1 and CDR2 from the germline V gene are SGHVS and FNYEAQ.

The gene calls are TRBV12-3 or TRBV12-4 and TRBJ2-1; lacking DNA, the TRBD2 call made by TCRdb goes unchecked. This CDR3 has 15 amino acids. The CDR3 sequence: CASSLVAGGLDEQFF.

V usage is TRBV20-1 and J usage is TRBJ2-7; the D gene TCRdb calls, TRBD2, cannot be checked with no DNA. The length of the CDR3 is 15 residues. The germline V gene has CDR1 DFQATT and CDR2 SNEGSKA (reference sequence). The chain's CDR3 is CSARDLQAGGYEQYF.

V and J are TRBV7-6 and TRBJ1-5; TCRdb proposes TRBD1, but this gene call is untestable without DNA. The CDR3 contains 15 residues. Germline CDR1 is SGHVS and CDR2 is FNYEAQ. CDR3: CASTPAAGGNQPQHF.